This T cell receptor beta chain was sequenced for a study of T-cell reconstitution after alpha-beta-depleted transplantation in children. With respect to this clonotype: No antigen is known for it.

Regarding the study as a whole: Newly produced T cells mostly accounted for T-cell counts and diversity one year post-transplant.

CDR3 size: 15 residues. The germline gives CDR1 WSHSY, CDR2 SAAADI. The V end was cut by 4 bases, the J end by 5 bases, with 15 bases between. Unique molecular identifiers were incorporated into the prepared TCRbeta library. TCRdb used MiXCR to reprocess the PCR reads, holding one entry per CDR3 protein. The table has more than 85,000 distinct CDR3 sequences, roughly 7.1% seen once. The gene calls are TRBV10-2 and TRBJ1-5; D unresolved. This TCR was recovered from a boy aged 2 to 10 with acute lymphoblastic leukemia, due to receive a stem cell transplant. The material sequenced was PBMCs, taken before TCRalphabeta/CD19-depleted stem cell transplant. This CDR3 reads CASSGELLRDQPQHF. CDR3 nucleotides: TGCGCCAGCAGTGGGGAGCTGCTTAGGGATCAGCCCCAGCATTTT.